At least ten counts were recorded for the clone carrying this T cell receptor (beta chain). The data originate from a study of T-cell reconstitution after alpha-beta-depleted transplantation in children. Researchers prepared the TCRbeta library using unique molecular identifiers, the study reports. TCRdb analysed the PCR reads with MiXCR anew, one entry per CDR3 protein. The table includes a few hundred thousand distinct CDR3 sequences, roughly a tenth detected once. V shed 2 bases, J shed 6 bases, and the junction held 8 bases outside the gene matches. The CDR3 length is 15 residues. The germline V gene encodes CDR1 MGHRA and CDR2 YSYEKL.

The rearrangement joins TRBV4-1 to TRBJ2-7; 9 bases map to TRBD2. The TCR originated in a human donor who donated a stem cell graft to a child with SCID. The specimen was PBMCs from the stem cell graft donor, collected from the stem cell graft. The CDR3 sequence is CASSQLRLAGSEQYF. CDR3 bases: TGCGCCAGCAGCCAACTTCGGCTAGCGGGGAGCGAGCAGTACTTC.